This T cell receptor (beta chain) was captured by sequencing in a study of cytomegalovirus exposure and HLA in healthy donors. Study results and caveats: High specificity and sensitivity for cytomegalovirus status were reported for the classifier.

PCR was performed using 60 Vbeta and 13 Jbeta primers. Here immunoSEQ multiplex PCR was the method, and the copy in TCRdb shows in-frame clones only, minus some. The data contain 150,000 to 180,000 clones, 70% to 80% of them seen just once; the ten biggest clones take up less than 10%. CDR3 length: 12 amino acids. The germline V gene encodes CDR1 GTSNPN and CDR2 SVGIG (reference sequence). As for this clone: The antigen is undetermined.

In nominal health when sampled, donors likely had unrecorded immune exposures nonetheless. This TCR came from a man under 40 in good health and CMV-seropositive. Source material: PBMCs. V is TRBV30 and J is TRBJ1-2; perhaps TRBD1 as D (6 bases). This chain's CDR3 is CAGGVINYGYTF. CDR3 sequence (DNA): TGTGCAGGGGGAGTGATTAACTATGGCTACACCTTC.